Each of the 14 T cell receptor beta chains below was sequenced from the same sample in a study of T cells in tuberculosis. Measured with immunoSEQ multiplex PCR; TCRdb has only the in-frame clones, and not every one. The profile shows roughly 28,000 clones, nearly 90% of them singletons. Sequenced: PBMCs. The receptors stem from a donor between 10 and 29 years old with latent tuberculosis or without tuberculosis infection.

This chain uses TRBV6-6 with TRBJ2-5, with 9 bases identical to TRBD1. Germline CDR1 MNHNY, CDR2 SVGAGI (reference sequence). The CDR3 runs to 16 residues. Trimming cost V 6 bases and J 0 bases; bases outside gene matches: 8. CDR3 bases: TGTGCCAGCAGCCCGGACAGGGGCCGGTACCAAGAGACCCAGTACTTC. This sequence encodes CASSPDRGRYQETQYF.

J is TRBJ2-1 and V is TRBV10-3; no clear D gene. V was cut by 8 bases and J by 4 bases, with 9 bases left in between. Germline CDR1 and CDR2: ENHRY and SYGVKD. This CDR3 has 12 amino acids. CDR3 DNA: TGTGCCATCTCCGCCGGTTACAATGAGCAGTTCTTC. It translates to CAISAGYNEQFF.

The genes are TRBV7-2 and TRBJ2-3; 9 bases fit TRBD2. J gave up 6 bases and V 6 bases, and 7 bases lay outside the gene matches. From germline, CDR1 is SGHTA and CDR2 FQGNSA. This CDR3 comprises 14 residues. CDR3 sequence reads: CASRSRGGLDTQYF. In nucleotides, the CDR3 is TGTGCCAGCAGGTCGCGGGGGGGCCTTGATACGCAGTATTTT.

This chain uses TRBV23-1 with TRBJ1-5; no clear D. TRBV23-1 is known as an ORF, though its function is uncertain. The V and J ends lost 11 bases and 15 bases respectively, with 11 bases between them. The CDR3 loop spans 8 amino acids. The CDR3, as DNA: TGCGCCTCACGTCGAGCGCATTTT. This codes for CASRRAHF.

The V gene is TRBV4-3, the J gene TRBJ1-5, with TRBD1 matching 9 bases. V dropped 3 bases and J dropped 2; count of bases not matched to a gene: 5. The germline CDR1 and CDR2 sequences are LGHNA and YSLEER. The CDR3 is 16 amino acids. In nucleotides, the CDR3 is TGCGCCAGCAGCCAGGGACAGGGCGGGGGCAATCAGCCCCAGCATTTT. Amino acid sequence: CASSQGQGGGNQPQHF.

The chain uses TRBV28 and TRBJ1-5; TRBD1 aligns across 10 bases. CDR3 length equals 16 residues. The germline V gene has CDR1 MDHEN and CDR2 SYDVKM. J lost 2 bases, V lost 3 bases, and 4 bases had no gene match. This chain's CDR3 is CASSLGQGFGNQPQHF. CDR3 sequence (DNA): TGTGCCAGCAGTTTGGGACAGGGGTTCGGCAATCAGCCCCAGCATTTT.

DNA of the CDR3: TGTGCCAGTGATATGGGAGGGAGAGCCACTTCAGGGGAGCAGTTCTTC. It translates to CASDMGGRATSGEQFF. This chain joins TRBV19 and TRBJ2-1, with 7 bases identical to TRBD2. V was pared by 8 bases and J by 10 bases, with 20 bases of the junction left unmatched. The length of the CDR3 is 16 residues. Germline loops: CDR1 LNHDA, CDR2 SQIVND (reference sequence).

This clone was observed a few times. This chain connects TRBV19 to TRBJ2-7; 7 bases align to TRBD1. The V gene end was trimmed by 8 bases and the J gene end by 0 bases; junction bases not matched to a gene: 4. Germline lookup yields CDR1 LNHDA and CDR2 SQIVND (reference sequence). This CDR3 spans 13 amino acids. The CDR3 bases are TGTGCCAGTGCTAGACAGGGCTCCTACGAGCAGTACTTC. Translation gives CASARQGSYEQYF.

This clone has only one observation. The rearrangement joins TRBV10-2 to TRBJ1-2, with D maybe TRBD1 (6 bases). The CDR3 is 13 amino acids. The ends were cut back, 6 bases at V and 8 bases at J, with 16 bases in the middle. Germline loops: CDR1 WSHSY, CDR2 SAAADI. The chain's CDR3 is CASRGLGAGGYTF. The CDR3 DNA reads as TGCGCCAGCAGGGGGTTGGGGGCTGGGGGCTACACCTTC.

This rearrangement joins TRBV7-9 to TRBJ1-1; 7 bases are a match to TRBD1. The germline gives CDR1 SEHNR, CDR2 FQNEAQ (reference sequence). After removal of 5 bases from V and 5 bases from J, the junction contained 5 bases not matched to a gene. CDR3 size: 13 residues. CDR3 coding DNA: TGTGCCAGCAGCCCCCAACAGGGGACTGAAGCTTTCTTT. Protein sequence: CASSPQQGTEAFF.

The sample holds one count of this clone. The V and J genes are TRBV7-9 and TRBJ2-4, with 8 bases fitting TRBD1. The CDR3 contains 14 residues. The V gene's germline CDR1 is SEHNR and CDR2 FQNEAQ (reference sequence). The V and J ends lost 5 bases and 8 bases, in that order; junction bases with no gene match: 8. CDR3 bases: TGTGCCAGCAGCGCGTACAGGGGGACGGACATTCAGTACTTC. Translated, it gives CASSAYRGTDIQYF.

The rearrangement joins TRBV19 to TRBJ2-7; 8 nucleotides agree with TRBD1. V lost 5 bases and J lost 0; bases outside the gene matches: 9. CDR3 length: 16 amino acids. The germline gives CDR1 LNHDA, CDR2 SQIVND (reference sequence). The CDR3 DNA is TGTGCCAGTAGTGTGAACACAGGGGGGAGCTCCTACGAGCAGTACTTC. Translated, it gives CASSVNTGGSSYEQYF.

This sequence joins TRBV25-1 and TRBJ1-2; 9 nucleotides agree with TRBD1. J gave up 2 bases and V 3 bases, and 10 bases lay outside the gene matches. The germline V gene encodes CDR1 MGHDK and CDR2 SYGVNS. This CDR3 spans 17 amino acids. CDR3 in amino acids: CASSDPPGQGKNYGYTF. In DNA form, the CDR3 reads TGTGCCAGCAGTGACCCACCGGGACAGGGCAAGAACTATGGCTACACCTTC.

V is TRBV28 and J is TRBJ2-7; a possible D gene is TRBD2 (7 bases). The CDR3 covers 13 residues. Looked up from germline, CDR1 is MDHEN and CDR2 is SYDVKM. The V gene lost 11 bases and the J gene lost 3 bases, with 17 bases spanning the gap. CDR3: CAAEGGAHYEQYF. The CDR3 coding sequence is TGTGCCGCCGAGGGGGGGGCGCACTACGAGCAGTACTTC.